This is a list of T cell receptor beta chains from one sample in a study of blood T cells in healthy people across ages. A single record per CDR3 protein comes from TCRdb applying MiXCR to the 5' RACE reads. Here the sample spans about a million distinct CDR3 sequences, 51% being singletons. The sample comprised blood. The receptors stem from a woman in her sixties in good health. Both conserved end residues are trimmed from each CDR3. The order of the fields is clone size, V gene, CDR3 protein. Not every row has a clone size; where given, it reads once, few, many or a size class.

size: .; V: TRBV25-1; CDR3: ASSDNLLGGPAYGYT
size: few; V: TRBV20-1; CDR3: SARGGASPQH
size: many; V: TRBV12-3/TRBV12-4; CDR3: ASSSPRAGANVLT
size: .; V: TRBV3-1; CDR3: ASSQAYGEETQY
size: .; V: TRBV12-3/TRBV12-4; CDR3: ASSFGWATEAF
size: .; V: TRBV3-1; CDR3: ASSQDARGDEQF
size: few; V: TRBV28; CDR3: ASSFADGTGDEQY
size: once; V: TRBV7-3; CDR3: ASSSAGLAEETQY
size: .; V: TRBV6-1; CDR3: ASSVEPYQPQH
size: .; V: TRBV6-2/TRBV6-3; CDR3: ASSSTGGVWKKLF
size: .; V: TRBV28; CDR3: ASSLVGTRVT
size: .; V: TRBV9; CDR3: ASSAEGLSDTQY
size: .; V: TRBV5-1; CDR3: ASSLPSTGGANEKLF
size: few; V: TRBV4-2; CDR3: ASSQARGRGTQY
size: .; V: TRBV20-1; CDR3: SASGASGSYEQF
size: .; V: TRBV3-1; CDR3: ASSQPGLTGGGSYEQY
size: .; V: TRBV20-1; CDR3: SARVLPSDTQY
size: few; V: TRBV29-1; CDR3: SALGGSGSSPQGRQY
size: .; V: TRBV12-3/TRBV12-4; CDR3: ASRDRGEQF
size: .; V: TRBV29-1; CDR3: SVGEDRLGSPLH
size: once; V: TRBV30; CDR3: AWSVSGVYEQY
size: few; V: TRBV7-2; CDR3: ASSTEPGRKNIQY
size: .; V: TRBV4-1; CDR3: ASSQGGGGSDQPQH
size: .; V: TRBV4-1; CDR3: ASSQEGRVANNEQF
size: .; V: TRBV21-1; CDR3: ASSQIPGNYEQY
size: .; V: TRBV4-1; CDR3: ASSQAHRDSQETQY
size: many; V: TRBV5-1; CDR3: ASSPGTPSSGANVLT
size: .; V: TRBV2; CDR3: ASNIGQRGETQY
size: .; V: TRBV5-1; CDR3: ASSLTAVAGTDTQY
size: .; V: TRBV7-9; CDR3: ASTPSGQETQY
size: .; V: TRBV6-6; CDR3: ASRRTGTDGREQY
size: .; V: TRBV7-8; CDR3: ASSLVGTSEISEQF
size: .; V: TRBV3-1; CDR3: ASSRGPGGETQY
size: .; V: TRBV20-1; CDR3: SATGLASQFGNEQY
size: few; V: TRBV20-1; CDR3: SALLSTDTQY
size: .; V: TRBV28; CDR3: ASTQGGLAGIGELF
size: .; V: TRBV20-1; CDR3: SAPNRGSNSPLH
size: .; V: TRBV7-2; CDR3: ASSPSGRREQY
size: once; V: TRBV4-2; CDR3: ASSRLSRNEQF
size: .; V: TRBV3-1; CDR3: ASSLNGDYGYT
size: .; V: TRBV5-1; CDR3: ASSLVGRGSYEQY
size: few; V: TRBV25-1; CDR3: ASNTGTGFSDTQY
size: .; V: TRBV21-1; CDR3: ASSARRPLGNEQF
size: .; V: TRBV20-1; CDR3: SARELDGEKLF
size: .; V: TRBV12-3/TRBV12-4; CDR3: ASSFAQGVPPLH
size: once; V: TRBV25-1; CDR3: ASSDFNEGPRQVSPLH
size: few; V: TRBV29-1; CDR3: SVKQGGEQY
size: .; V: TRBV4-1; CDR3: ASSHGGTLGAYEQY
size: .; V: TRBV10-2; CDR3: ASVPADILTDTQY
size: few; V: TRBV24-1; CDR3: ATSVRAGGSDTQY
size: .; V: TRBV6-5; CDR3: ASSYRPPGRGTNEKLF
size: few; V: TRBV6-6; CDR3: ASSTTGGIVYEQY
size: .; V: TRBV20-1; CDR3: SARDRGLAENEQF
size: .; V: TRBV7-2; CDR3: ASSSSGREAGEQF
size: .; V: TRBV6-2/TRBV6-3; CDR3: ASSFLAGEAGTQY
size: few; V: TRBV28; CDR3: ASSLFAAFNEQF
size: .; V: TRBV12-3/TRBV12-4; CDR3: ASRIGGAEKLF
size: .; V: TRBV6-9; CDR3: ASSYQSLAGHNEQF
size: .; V: TRBV28; CDR3: ASSTGGDSNQPQH